This T cell receptor (beta chain) appears in the sequencing data of a study of blood T cell repertoires in COVID-19. Assay used: immunoSEQ multiplex PCR; TCRdb lists only in-frame clones, some missing. The sample lists hundreds of thousands of clones; about 90% were seen once. The CDR3 contains 13 residues. Germline assignment: CDR1 SEHNR and CDR2 FQNEAQ (reference sequence). Losses at the gene ends were 5 bases for V and 5 bases for J; bases not matched to a gene: 0. The TCR comes from a woman aged 40-49 years who had recovered from COVID-19. Sequencing was done on a sample of peripheral blood. This chain connects TRBV7-9 to TRBJ1-4, with 9 nucleotides matching TRBD1. The CDR3 loop reads CASSGTGNEKLFF. CDR3 bases: TGTGCCAGCAGCGGGACAGGGAATGAAAAACTGTTTTTT.